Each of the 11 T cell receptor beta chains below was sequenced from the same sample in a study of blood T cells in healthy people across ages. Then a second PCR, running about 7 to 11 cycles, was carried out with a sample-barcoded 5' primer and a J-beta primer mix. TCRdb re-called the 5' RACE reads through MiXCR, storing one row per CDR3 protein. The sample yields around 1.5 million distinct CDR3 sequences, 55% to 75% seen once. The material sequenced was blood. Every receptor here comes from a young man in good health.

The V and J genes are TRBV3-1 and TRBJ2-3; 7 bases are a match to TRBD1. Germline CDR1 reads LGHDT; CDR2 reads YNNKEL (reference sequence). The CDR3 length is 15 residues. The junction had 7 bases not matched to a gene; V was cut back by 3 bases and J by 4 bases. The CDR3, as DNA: TGTGCCAGCAGCCAGGCGAGGGGGCCCTCAGATACGCAGTATTTT. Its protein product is CASSQARGPSDTQYF.

CDR3 sequence reads: CSVDAGGDYGYTF. The CDR3 coding sequence is TGCAGCGTTGACGCAGGGGGCGACTATGGCTACACCTTC. This chain joins TRBV29-1 and TRBJ1-2, with 8 bases fitting TRBD1. Losses at the gene ends were 3 bases for V and 3 bases for J; bases not matched to a gene: 3. From germline, CDR1 is SQVTM and CDR2 ANQGSEA. This CDR3 comprises 13 residues.

Written as DNA, the CDR3 is TGCAGCGCCCGAACGAGTCCCACGACCCCATCCTACGAGCAGTACTTC. Translation: CSARTSPTTPSYEQYF. V usage is TRBV29-1 and J usage is TRBJ2-7; D remains unclear. The CDR3 consists of 16 residues. Trimming removed 7 bases from V and 1 base from J, with 23 bases in between. CDR1 and CDR2 from the germline V gene are SQVTM and ANQGSEA.

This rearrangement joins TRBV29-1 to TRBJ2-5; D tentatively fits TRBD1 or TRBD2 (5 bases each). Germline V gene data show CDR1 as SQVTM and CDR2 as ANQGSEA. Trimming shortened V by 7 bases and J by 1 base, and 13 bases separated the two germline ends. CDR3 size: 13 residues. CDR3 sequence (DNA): TGCAGCGCGAGGGGACGGTTCCAAGAGACCCAGTACTTC. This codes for CSARGRFQETQYF.

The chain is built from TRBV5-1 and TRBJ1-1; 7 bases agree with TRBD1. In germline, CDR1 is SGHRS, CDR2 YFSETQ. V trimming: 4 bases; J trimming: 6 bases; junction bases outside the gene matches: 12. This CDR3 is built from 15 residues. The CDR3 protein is CASSPLTGWAAEAFF. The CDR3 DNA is TGCGCCAGCAGCCCTCTGACAGGGTGGGCGGCTGAAGCTTTCTTT.

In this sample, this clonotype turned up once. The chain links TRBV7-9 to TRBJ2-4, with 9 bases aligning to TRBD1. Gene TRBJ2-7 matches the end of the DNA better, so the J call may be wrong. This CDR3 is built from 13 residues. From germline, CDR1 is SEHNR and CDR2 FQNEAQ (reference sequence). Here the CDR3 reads CASSAGQGVEQYF. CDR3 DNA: TGTGCCAGCAGCGCGGGACAGGGTGTCGAGCAGTACTTC.

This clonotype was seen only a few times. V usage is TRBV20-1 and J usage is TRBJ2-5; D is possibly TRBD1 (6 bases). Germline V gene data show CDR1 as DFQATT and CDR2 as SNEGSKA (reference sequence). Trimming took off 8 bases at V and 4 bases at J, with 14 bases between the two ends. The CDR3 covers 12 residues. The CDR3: CSPATGRETQYF. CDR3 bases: TGCAGTCCAGCGACAGGACGAGAGACCCAGTACTTC.

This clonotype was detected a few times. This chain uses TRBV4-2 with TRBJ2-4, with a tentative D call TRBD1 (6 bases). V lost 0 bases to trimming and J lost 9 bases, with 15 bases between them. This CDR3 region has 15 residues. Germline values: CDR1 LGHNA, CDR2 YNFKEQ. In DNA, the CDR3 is TGTGCCAGCAGCCAAGATGGGGACAAAAATGGCATTCAGTACTTC. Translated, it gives CASSQDGDKNGIQYF.

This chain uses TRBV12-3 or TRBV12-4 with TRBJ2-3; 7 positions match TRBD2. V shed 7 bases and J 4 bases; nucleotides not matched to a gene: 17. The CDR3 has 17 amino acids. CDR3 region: CASNKGSRGGRSDTQYF. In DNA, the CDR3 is TGTGCCAGCAACAAGGGGTCGAGGGGAGGGCGATCAGATACGCAGTATTTT.

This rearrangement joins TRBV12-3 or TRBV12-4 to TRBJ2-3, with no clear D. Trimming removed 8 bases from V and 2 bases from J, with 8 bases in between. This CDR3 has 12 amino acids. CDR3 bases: TGTGCCAGCGTCAGCTCCACAGATACGCAGTATTTT. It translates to CASVSSTDTQYF.

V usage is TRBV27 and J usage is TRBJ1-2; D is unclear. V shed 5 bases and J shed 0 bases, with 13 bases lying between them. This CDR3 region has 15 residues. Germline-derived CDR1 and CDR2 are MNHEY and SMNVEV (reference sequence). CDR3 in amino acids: CASSPNLGSNYGYTF. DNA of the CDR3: TGTGCCAGCAGTCCCAACCTTGGATCTAACTATGGCTACACCTTC.